This record covers a single T cell receptor (beta chain). The clone's antigen remains unknown. The sample holds no much larger clone one base away, and base qualities are not on file. The data originate from a study of blood T cell repertoires in COVID-19 (dated by TCRdb to 2019 to 2021). As for the study more broadly: Collaborator samples came from the United States, Italy and Spain and covered acute and convalescent phases of COVID-19. The material from the prospective study consisted of cDNA or gDNA derived from T cells, B-cell-depleted T cells, or PBMCs. Deeply sampled blood TCRbeta repertoires from subjects exposed to, actively infected with, or recovered from COVID-19 were included in the dataset. A freely available public database, intended as a resource for researchers studying the immune response to SARS-CoV-2, is where the repertoires were released. The samples were drawn from the first 160 participants of the ongoing ImmuneRACE study and from under 1,500 subjects provided by 6 global collaborators. The sample metadata nearly always contained a de-identified subject ID, COVID-19 status, age in years and sex. Where available, HLA class I and class II types were taken from metadata supplied by the sample provider and were not determined by assay-based typing. General conclusions and limits of the study: How much clinical and demographic metadata was included differed by source and by participant, and the metadata was provided uncurated.

Each collaborating institution followed its own protocols to collect whole blood in K2EDTA tubes. Collaborator samples were shipped for TCRbeta analysis as frozen whole blood, isolated PBMCs, or DNA extracted from either sample type. TCRbeta CDR3 regions were amplified from genomic DNA using the immunoSEQ Assay, a bias-controlled multiplex PCR. As for the original processing: Within the assay, amplification of reference gene primers was used to estimate how many nucleated cells each sample contained. To quantify the absolute abundance of each unique TCRbeta CDR3 rearrangement, sequence reads were collapsed and filtered. For each sample, productive Simpson clonality was calculated as the square root of Simpson's diversity index across productive rearrangements. The table was pulled from immuneACCESS by TCRdb, which kept in-frame rearrangements only. Such tables lose some clones; where checked, under half of the loss comes from unresolved V genes, and the rest has no known cause. That table is the source of V, J and clone size, and D and trimming were worked out from the DNA. For this sample there are around 180,000 clones; roughly 84% appear just once. The ten biggest clones cover roughly 10% of the sample.

Reading from cysteine to phenylalanine, the CDR3 counts 15 amino acids. Here the CDR3 DNA is all that survives: 45 bases in frame from base 1. CDR1 and CDR2 are drawn from the germline V gene: MGHDK, SYGVNS. The germline ends are 15 bases apart after V is trimmed by 3 bases and J by 4 bases. This clonotype was obtained from an elderly woman with active or convalescent COVID-19. The V gene is TRBV25-1 and the J gene is TRBJ1-1, and perhaps TRBD1 as D gene, on 5 matching bases. Specimen: peripheral blood. This receptor has the CDR3 CASSDLRRGSTEAFF. The nucleotides read TGTGCCAGCAGTGACCTAAGACGGGGGAGCACTGAAGCTTTCTTT. With the rest looked up from the reference TRBV25-1 and TRBJ1-1 genes rather than sequenced, the full variable domain is EADIYQTPRYLVIGTGKKITLECSQTMGHDKMYWYQQDPGMELHLIHYSYGVNSTEKGDLSSESTVSRIRTEHFPLTLESARPSHTSQYLCASSDLRRGSTEAFFGQGTRLTVV.